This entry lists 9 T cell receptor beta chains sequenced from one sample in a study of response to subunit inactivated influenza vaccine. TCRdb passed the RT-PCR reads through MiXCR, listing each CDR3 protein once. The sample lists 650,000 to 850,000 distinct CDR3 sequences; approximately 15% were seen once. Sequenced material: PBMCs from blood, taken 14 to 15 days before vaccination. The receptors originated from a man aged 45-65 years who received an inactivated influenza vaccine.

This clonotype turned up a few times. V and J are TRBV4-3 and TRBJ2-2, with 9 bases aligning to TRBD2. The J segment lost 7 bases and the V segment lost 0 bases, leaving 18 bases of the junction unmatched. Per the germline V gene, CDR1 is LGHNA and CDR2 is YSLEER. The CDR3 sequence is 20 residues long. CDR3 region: CASSQDLMLAGNQIDGELFF. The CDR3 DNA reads TGCGCCAGCAGCCAAGATCTGATGCTAGCGGGGAATCAAATAGACGGGGAGCTGTTTTTT.

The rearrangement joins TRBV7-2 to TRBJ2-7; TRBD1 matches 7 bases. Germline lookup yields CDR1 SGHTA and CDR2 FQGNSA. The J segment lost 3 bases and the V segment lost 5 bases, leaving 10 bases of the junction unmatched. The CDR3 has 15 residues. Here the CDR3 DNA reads TGTGCCAGCAGCCAACCGGGACAGAGTCTCTACGAGCAGTACTTC. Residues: CASSQPGQSLYEQYF. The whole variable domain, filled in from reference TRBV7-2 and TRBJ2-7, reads GAGVSQSPSNKVTEKGKDVELRCDPISGHTALYWYRQSLGQGLEFLIYFQGNSAPDKSGLPSDRFSAERTGGSVSTLTIQRTQQEDSAVYLCASSQPGQSLYEQYFGPGTRLTVT.

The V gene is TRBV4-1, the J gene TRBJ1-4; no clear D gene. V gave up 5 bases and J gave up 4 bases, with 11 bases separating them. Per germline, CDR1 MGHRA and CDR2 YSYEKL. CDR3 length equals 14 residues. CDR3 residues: CASSAGRLNEKLFF. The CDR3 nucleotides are TGCGCCAGCAGCGCAGGACGGCTTAATGAAAAACTGTTTTTT.

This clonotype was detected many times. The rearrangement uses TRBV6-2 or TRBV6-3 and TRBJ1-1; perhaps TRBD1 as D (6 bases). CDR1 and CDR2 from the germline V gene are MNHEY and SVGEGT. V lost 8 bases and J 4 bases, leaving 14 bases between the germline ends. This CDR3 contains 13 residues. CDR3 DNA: TGTGCCAGCGAAAACAGGGAACGCACTGAAGCTTTCTTT. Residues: CASENRERTEAFF.

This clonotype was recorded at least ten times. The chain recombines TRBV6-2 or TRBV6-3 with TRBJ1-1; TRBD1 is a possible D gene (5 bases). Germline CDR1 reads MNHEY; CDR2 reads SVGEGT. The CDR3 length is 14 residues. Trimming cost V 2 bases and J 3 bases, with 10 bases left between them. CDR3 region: CASSYPWGDTEAFF. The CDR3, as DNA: TGTGCCAGCAGTTACCCGTGGGGGGACACTGAAGCTTTCTTT.

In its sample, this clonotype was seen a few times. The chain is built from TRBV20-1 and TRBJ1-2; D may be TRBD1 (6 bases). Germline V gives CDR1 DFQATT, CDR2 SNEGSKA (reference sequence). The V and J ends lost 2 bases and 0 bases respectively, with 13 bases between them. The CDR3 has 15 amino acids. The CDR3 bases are TGCAGTGCTAGAAGGGACACAGAAACTAACTATGGCTACACCTTC. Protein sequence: CSARRDTETNYGYTF.

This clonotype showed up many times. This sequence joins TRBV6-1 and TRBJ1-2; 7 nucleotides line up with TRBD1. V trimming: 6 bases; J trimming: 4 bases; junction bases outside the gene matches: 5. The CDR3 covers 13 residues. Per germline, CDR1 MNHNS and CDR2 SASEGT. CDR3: CASSSGQLYGYTF. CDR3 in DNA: TGTGCCAGCAGCTCGGGACAGCTCTATGGCTACACCTTC.

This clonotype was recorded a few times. The chain's CDR3 is CASSPAGSYGYTF. In DNA form, the CDR3 reads TGTGCCAGCAGCCCTGCAGGGAGCTATGGCTACACCTTC. This rearrangement joins TRBV4-2 to TRBJ1-2; TRBD1 is a possible D gene (5 bases). From germline, CDR1 is LGHNA and CDR2 YNFKEQ. The V end lost 4 bases, the J end lost 4 bases, and 10 bases lay between the germline ends. The CDR3 sequence is 13 residues long.

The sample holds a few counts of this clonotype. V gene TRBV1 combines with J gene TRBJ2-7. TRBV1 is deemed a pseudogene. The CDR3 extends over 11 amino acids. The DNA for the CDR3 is TGCACCAGCCCCCACCCCTACGAGCAGTACTTC. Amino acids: CTSPHPYEQYF.